The 9 T cell receptor beta chains reported below all come from one sample, sequenced in a study of cytomegalovirus exposure and HLA in healthy donors. The PCR used 60 Vbeta and 13 Jbeta primers. Assay used: immunoSEQ multiplex PCR; TCRdb lists only in-frame clones, some missing. The sample comprises under 200,000 clones, around 68% of which are singletons, and 1.5% rests with the top ten. The sample consisted of PBMCs. Receptor source: a girl aged 5-17 years in good health and CMV-seronegative.

The rearrangement joins TRBV13 to TRBJ1-1, with TRBD1 identical over 7 bases. The V gene end was trimmed by 5 bases and the J gene end by 4 bases; junction bases not matched to a gene: 4. CDR3 length: 13 residues. Germline values: CDR1 PRHDT, CDR2 FYEKMQ (reference sequence). The CDR3 DNA follows: TGTGCCAGCAGCGTCACAGGGGCCACTGAAGCTTTCTTT. It translates to CASSVTGATEAFF. Together with reference TRBV13 and TRBJ1-1, the CDR3 gives the full variable domain: AAGVIQSPRHLIKEKRETATLKCYPIPRHDTVYWYQQGPGQDPQFLISFYEKMQSDKGSIPDRFSAQQFSDYHSELNMSSLELGDSALYFCASSVTGATEAFFGQGTRLTVV.

The chain combines TRBV15 with TRBJ1-2; no definite D call. The V end was cut by 0 bases, the J end by 4 bases, with 18 bases between. This CDR3 has 17 residues. Germline-derived CDR1 and CDR2 are LNHNV and YYDKDF (reference sequence). CDR3 bases: TGTGCCACCAGCAGAGATAAGGTGGAGGCGTATCTCTATGGCTACACCTTC. Residues: CATSRDKVEAYLYGYTF.

Points on this clone: The conserved phenylalanine or tryptophan is not found at the CDR3 terminus, so this likely reflects a read error. V is TRBV2 and J is TRBJ1-5, with D tentatively TRBD1 (5 bases). Trimming took 4 bases from V and 4 from J, leaving 11 bases between them. CDR3 length equals 14 residues. The V gene's germline CDR1 is SNHLY and CDR2 FYNNEI. The CDR3 coding sequence is TGTGCCAGCAGTGTCCAGGGTGCAAATCAGCCCCAGCATGTT. Translating it yields CASSVQGANQPQHV.

J is TRBJ1-2 and V is TRBV6-6, with D tentatively TRBD1 (6 bases). The CDR3 is 12 amino acids. CDR1 and CDR2 from the germline V gene are MNHNY and SVGAGI (reference sequence). V was cut by 5 bases and J by 7 bases, with 11 bases left in between. CDR3 in amino acids: CASSQGLSGYTF. CDR3 bases: TGTGCCAGCAGTCAGGGGTTGAGTGGCTACACCTTC.

J is TRBJ1-2 and V is TRBV5-6; weak D call: TRBD1 (6 bases). The CDR3 sequence is 19 residues long. Trimming removed 2 bases at V and 1 base at J, with 24 bases between. Germline V gives CDR1 SGHDT, CDR2 YYEEEE. The CDR3 spells CASSFREWTDFRLNYGYTF. The DNA for the CDR3 is TGTGCCAGCAGCTTTAGAGAATGGACAGACTTTCGACTTAACTATGGCTACACCTTC.

This chain connects TRBV6-4 to TRBJ1-1, with 7 bases fitting TRBD1. The ends lost 6 bases at V and 7 bases at J; junction bases unmatched: 11. The CDR3 has 14 amino acids. Germline V gene lookup returns CDR1 MRHNA and CDR2 SNTAGT. This CDR3 reads CASSPSRDSVEAFF. The CDR3 DNA reads as TGTGCCAGCAGCCCGTCCCGGGACAGTGTTGAAGCTTTCTTT.

The gene calls are TRBV2 and TRBJ2-1; 12 bases agree with TRBD2. The CDR3 is made up of 17 amino acids. Germline CDR1 reads SNHLY; CDR2 reads FYNNEI. With V trimmed by 6 bases and J by 0 bases, 6 bases remained unmatched. This CDR3 reads CASRTSGGLSSYNEQFF. DNA for the CDR3: TGTGCCAGCAGAACTAGCGGGGGGTTGAGCTCCTACAATGAGCAGTTCTTC.

The chain couples TRBV27 to TRBJ2-7, with TRBD1 as a possible D gene (6 bases). CDR1 MNHEY and CDR2 SMNVEV come from the germline V gene (reference sequence). This CDR3 comprises 14 residues. V lost 3 bases, J lost 7 bases, and 16 bases lay in between. The CDR3 DNA reads TGTGCCAGCAGTTTGGGTGGCAGGGGAAGGGAGCAGTACTTC. The encoded protein is CASSLGGRGREQYF.

The chain uses TRBV5-1 and TRBJ2-7, with D perhaps matching TRBD1 (5 bases). Germline CDR1 reads SGHRS; CDR2 reads YFSETQ. The germline V and J ends were trimmed by 2 bases and 4 bases, with 10 bases remaining between them. This CDR3 is 13 amino acids long. CDR3 sequence: CASSLSQGYEQYF. CDR3 bases: TGCGCCAGCAGCTTAAGCCAGGGATACGAGCAGTACTTC.